This T cell receptor beta chain was captured by sequencing in a study of CD8 T cells in Susac syndrome. The CDR3 is 15 amino acids. V was clipped by 0 bases and J by 6 bases; unmatched bases: 6. Germline loops: CDR1 SGDLS, CDR2 YYNGEE. RNA was extracted with the RNeasy kit, and a quantity of roughly 0.45 to 1 ug was reverse transcribed using random hexamers. A single record per CDR3 protein comes from TCRdb applying MiXCR to the immunoSEQ multiplex PCR reads. The top ten clones hold roughly 0.072% of a sample with more than 200,000 distinct CDR3 sequences, around 95% of them seen once. The TCR originated in a human donor with multiple sclerosis. The genes are TRBV9 and TRBJ2-1; TRBD2 agrees at 7 bases. Sequenced material: CD4+ T cells from PBMCs. CDR3 DNA: TGTGCCAGCAGCGTAGGGGTGTCTAGCGGCAATGAGCAGTTCTTC. It specifies CASSVGVSSGNEQFF.